This T cell receptor (beta chain) was sequenced for a study of long-term antiretroviral therapy in people with HIV. They ran version v3.0 of the immunoSEQ assay at survey level. The method was immunoSEQ multiplex PCR; TCRdb's version includes in-frame clones alone and lacks a portion of them. The table has about 31,000 clones, 79% seen once. Source: unsorted PBMCs, taken 1.9 years after starting antiretroviral therapy. The sequence derives from a man aged 18 to 30 with HIV.

In nucleotides, the CDR3 is TGTGCCAGCCCTTCCCCTGACCCGAATGGCGGGGAGCTGTTTTTT. Amino acids: CASPSPDPNGGELFF. V and J are TRBV7-9 and TRBJ2-2; no clear D. The CDR3 is 15 amino acids. The ends were cut back, 8 bases at V and 7 bases at J, with 20 bases in the middle. The germline V gene encodes CDR1 SEHNR and CDR2 FQNEAQ (reference sequence). Looking up the rest from reference TRBV7-9 and TRBJ2-2 gives the full variable domain: DTGVSQNPRHKITKRGQNVTFRCDPISEHNRLYWYRQTLGQGPEFLTYFQNEAQLEKSRLLSDRFSAERPKGSFSTLEIQRTEQGDSAMYLCASPSPDPNGGELFFGEGSRLTVL.